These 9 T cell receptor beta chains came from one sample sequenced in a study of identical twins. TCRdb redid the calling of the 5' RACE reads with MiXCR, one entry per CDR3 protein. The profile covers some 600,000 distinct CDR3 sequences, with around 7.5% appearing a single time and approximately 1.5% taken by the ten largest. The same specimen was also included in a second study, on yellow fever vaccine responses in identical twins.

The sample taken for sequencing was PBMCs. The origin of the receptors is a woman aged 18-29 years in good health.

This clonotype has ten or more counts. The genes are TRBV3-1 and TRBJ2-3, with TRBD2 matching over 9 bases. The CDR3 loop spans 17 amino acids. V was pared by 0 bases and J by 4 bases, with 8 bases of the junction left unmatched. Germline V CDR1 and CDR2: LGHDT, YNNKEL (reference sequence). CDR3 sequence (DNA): TGTGCCAGCAGCCAAGACATTAGCGGGAGACGGGCAGATACGCAGTATTTT. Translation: CASSQDISGRRADTQYF.

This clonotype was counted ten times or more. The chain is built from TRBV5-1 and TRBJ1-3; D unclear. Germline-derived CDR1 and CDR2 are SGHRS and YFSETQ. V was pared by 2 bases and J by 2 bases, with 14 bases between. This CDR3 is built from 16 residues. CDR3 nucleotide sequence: TGCGCCAGCAGCTTCTCGGAGACCTTCACTGGAAACACCATATATTTT. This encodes CASSFSETFTGNTIYF.

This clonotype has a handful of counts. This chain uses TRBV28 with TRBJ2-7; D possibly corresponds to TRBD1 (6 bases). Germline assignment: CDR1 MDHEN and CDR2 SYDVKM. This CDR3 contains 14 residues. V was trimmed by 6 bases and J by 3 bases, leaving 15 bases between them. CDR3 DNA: TGTGCCAGCAGCTCCCCGGACAGCGGCTACGAGCAGTACGTC. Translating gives CASSSPDSGYEQYV.

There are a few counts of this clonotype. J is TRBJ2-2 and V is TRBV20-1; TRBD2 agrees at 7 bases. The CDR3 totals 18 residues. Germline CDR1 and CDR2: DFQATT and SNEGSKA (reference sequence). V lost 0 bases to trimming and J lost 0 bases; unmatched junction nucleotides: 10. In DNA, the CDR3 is TGCAGTGCTAGAGATCTTACTAGCGTTAGATCGAACACCGGGGAGCTGTTTTTT. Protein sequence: CSARDLTSVRSNTGELFF.

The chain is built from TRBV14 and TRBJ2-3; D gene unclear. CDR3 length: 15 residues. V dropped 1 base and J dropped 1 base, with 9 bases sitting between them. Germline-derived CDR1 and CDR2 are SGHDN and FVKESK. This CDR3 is CASSQVDVRTDTQYF. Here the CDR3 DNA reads TGTGCCAGCAGCCAAGTAGACGTACGCACAGATACGCAGTATTTT.

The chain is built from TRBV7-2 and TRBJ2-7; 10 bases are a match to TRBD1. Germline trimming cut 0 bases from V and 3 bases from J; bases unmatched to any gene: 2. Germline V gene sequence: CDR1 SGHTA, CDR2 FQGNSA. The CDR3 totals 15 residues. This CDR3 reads CASSLAGTGDYEQYV. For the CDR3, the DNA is TGTGCCAGCAGCTTAGCGGGGACAGGGGACTACGAGCAGTACGTC.

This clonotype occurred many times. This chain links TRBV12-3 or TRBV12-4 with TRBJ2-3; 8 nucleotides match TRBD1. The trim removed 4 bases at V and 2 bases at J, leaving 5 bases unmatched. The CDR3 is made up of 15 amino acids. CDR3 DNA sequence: TGTGCCAGCAGTTCACAGGGGGTCAACACAGATACGCAGTATTTT. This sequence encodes CASSSQGVNTDTQYF.

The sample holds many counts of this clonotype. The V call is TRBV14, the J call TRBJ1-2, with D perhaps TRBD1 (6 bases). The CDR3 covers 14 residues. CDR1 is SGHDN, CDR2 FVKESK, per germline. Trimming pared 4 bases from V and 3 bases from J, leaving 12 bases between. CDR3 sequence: CASSPHRADYGYTF. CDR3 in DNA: TGTGCCAGCAGCCCCCACAGGGCTGACTATGGCTACACCTTC.

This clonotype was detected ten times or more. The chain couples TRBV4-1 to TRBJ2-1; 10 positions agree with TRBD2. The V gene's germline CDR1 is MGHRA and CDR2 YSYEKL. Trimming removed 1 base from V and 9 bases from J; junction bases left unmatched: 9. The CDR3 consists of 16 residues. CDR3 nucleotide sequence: TGCGCCAGCAGCCAAGGGGCTAGCGGGGGTCTCAGTGAGCAGTTCTTC. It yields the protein CASSQGASGGLSEQFF.